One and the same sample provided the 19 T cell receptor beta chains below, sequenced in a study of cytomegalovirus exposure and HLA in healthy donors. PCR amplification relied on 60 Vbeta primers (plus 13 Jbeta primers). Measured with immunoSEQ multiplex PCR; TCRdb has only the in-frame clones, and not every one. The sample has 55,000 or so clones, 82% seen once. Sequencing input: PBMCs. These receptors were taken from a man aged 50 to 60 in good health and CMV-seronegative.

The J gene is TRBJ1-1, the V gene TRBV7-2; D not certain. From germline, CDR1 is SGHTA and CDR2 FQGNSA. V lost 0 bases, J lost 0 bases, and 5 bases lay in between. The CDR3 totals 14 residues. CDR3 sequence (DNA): TGTGCCAGCAGCTTAGCAGGAGTGAACACTGAAGCTTTCTTT. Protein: CASSLAGVNTEAFF.

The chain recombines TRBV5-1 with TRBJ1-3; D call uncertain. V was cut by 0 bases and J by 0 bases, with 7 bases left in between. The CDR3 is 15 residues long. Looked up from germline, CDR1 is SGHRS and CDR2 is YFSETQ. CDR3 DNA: TGCGCCAGCAGCTTGGACGGGGTCTCTGGAAACACCATATATTTT. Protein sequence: CASSLDGVSGNTIYF.

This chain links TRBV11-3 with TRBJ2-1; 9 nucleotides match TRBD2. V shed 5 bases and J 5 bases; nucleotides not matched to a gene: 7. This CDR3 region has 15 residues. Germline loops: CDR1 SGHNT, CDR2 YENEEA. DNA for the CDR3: TGTGCCAGCAGCCACCGAGCGGGGGGTAACAATGAGCAGTTCTTC. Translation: CASSHRAGGNNEQFF.

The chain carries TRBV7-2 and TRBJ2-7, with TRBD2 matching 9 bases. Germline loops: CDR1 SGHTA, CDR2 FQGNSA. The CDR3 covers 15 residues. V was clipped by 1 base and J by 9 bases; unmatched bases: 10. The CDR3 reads CASSLGGGGRPPQYF. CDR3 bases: TGTGCCAGCAGCTTAGGCGGGGGGGGACGCCCACCGCAGTACTTC.

CDR3 sequence reads: CSVVPPGTSGGAFYEQYF. Here the CDR3 DNA reads TGCAGCGTTGTCCCCCCCGGGACTAGCGGGGGGGCTTTCTACGAGCAGTACTTC. V usage is TRBV29-1 and J usage is TRBJ2-7, with TRBD2 matching 16 bases. The V segment lost 4 bases and the J segment 3 bases; nucleotides outside the gene matches: 12. The germline V gene encodes CDR1 SQVTM and CDR2 ANQGSEA. The CDR3 totals 18 residues.

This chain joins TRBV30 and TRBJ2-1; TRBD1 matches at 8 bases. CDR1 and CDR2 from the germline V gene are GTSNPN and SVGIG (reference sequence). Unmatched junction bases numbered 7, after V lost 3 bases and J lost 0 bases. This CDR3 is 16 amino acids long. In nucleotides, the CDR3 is TGTGCCTGGAGGACTACAACAGGGGGCTCCTACAATGAGCAGTTCTTC. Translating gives CAWRTTTGGSYNEQFF.

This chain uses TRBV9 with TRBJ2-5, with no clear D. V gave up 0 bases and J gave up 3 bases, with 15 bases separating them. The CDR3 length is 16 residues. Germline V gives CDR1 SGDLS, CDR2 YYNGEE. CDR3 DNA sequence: TGTGCCAGCAGCGTAGCGGAACAGCTTACGAAAGAGACCCAGTACTTC. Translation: CASSVAEQLTKETQYF.

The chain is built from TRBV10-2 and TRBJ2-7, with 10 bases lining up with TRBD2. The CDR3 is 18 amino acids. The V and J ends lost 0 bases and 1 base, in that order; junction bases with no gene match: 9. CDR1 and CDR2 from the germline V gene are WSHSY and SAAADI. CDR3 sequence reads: CASSESSLAGVQSYEQYF. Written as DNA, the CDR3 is TGCGCCAGCAGTGAGTCGTCCCTAGCGGGGGTCCAATCCTACGAGCAGTACTTC.

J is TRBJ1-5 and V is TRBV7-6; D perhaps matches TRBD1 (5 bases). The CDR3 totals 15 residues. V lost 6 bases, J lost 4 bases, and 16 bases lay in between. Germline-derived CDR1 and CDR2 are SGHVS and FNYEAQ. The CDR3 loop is CASSQFSGGNQPQHF. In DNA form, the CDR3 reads TGTGCCAGCAGTCAATTTAGCGGGGGTAATCAGCCCCAGCATTTT.

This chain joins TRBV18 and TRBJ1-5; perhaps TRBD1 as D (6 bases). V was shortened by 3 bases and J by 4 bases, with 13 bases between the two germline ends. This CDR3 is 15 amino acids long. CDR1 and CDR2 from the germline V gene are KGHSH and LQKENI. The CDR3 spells CASSPIPGANQPQHF. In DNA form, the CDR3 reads TGTGCCAGCTCACCGATACCAGGGGCTAATCAGCCCCAGCATTTT.

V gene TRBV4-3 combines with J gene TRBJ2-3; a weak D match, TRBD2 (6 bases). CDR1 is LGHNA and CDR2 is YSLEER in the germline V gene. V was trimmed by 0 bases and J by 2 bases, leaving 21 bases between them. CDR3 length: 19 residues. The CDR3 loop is CASSQDEAIPGLNTDTQYF. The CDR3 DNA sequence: TGCGCCAGCAGCCAAGATGAGGCAATCCCGGGACTTAACACAGATACGCAGTATTTT.

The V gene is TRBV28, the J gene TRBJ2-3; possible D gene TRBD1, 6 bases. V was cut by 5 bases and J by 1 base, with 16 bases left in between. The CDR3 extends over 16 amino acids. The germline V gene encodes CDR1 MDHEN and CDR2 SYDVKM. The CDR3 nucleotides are TGTGCCAGCAGTCACCCCCGAGGGGGAGGCACAGATACGCAGTATTTT. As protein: CASSHPRGGGTDTQYF.

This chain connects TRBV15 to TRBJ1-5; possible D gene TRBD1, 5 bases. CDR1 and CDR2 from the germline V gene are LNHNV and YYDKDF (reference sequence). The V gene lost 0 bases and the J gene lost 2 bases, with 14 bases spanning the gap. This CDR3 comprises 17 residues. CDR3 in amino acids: CATSREGGSKGNQPQHF. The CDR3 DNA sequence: TGTGCCACCAGCAGAGAGGGGGGAAGCAAGGGCAATCAGCCCCAGCATTTT.

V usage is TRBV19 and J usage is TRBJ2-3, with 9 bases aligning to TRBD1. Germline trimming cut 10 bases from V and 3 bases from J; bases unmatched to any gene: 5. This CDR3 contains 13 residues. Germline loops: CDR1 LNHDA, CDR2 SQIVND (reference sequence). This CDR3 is CATTGQGTDTQYF. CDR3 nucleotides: TGTGCCACCACCGGACAGGGGACAGATACGCAGTATTTT.

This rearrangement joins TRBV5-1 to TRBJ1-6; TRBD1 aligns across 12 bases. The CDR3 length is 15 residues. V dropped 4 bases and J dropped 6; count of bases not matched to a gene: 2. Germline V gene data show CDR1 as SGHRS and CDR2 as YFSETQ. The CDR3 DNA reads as TGCGCCAGCAGCGGGGGACAGGGGGCTAATTCACCCCTCCACTTT. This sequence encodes CASSGGQGANSPLHF.

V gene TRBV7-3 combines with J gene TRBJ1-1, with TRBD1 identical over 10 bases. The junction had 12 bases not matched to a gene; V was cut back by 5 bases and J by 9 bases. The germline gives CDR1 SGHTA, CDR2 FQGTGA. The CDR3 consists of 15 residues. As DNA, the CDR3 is TGTGCCAGCAGCAAAAGCGGGGGGACAGGGGCAAAAGCTTTCTTT. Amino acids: CASSKSGGTGAKAFF.

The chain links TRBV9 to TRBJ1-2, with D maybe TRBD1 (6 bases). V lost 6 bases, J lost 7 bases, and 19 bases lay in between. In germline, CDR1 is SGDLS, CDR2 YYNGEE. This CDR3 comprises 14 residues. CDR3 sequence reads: CASTAQITGSGYTF. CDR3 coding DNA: TGTGCCAGCACCGCCCAGATCACAGGGTCTGGCTACACCTTC.

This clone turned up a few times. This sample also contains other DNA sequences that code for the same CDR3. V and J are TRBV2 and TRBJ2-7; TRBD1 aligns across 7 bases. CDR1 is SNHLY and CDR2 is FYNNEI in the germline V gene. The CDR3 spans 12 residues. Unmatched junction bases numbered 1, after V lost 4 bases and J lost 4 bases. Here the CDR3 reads CASSGQGYEQYF. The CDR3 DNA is TGTGCCAGCAGTGGACAGGGATACGAGCAGTACTTC.

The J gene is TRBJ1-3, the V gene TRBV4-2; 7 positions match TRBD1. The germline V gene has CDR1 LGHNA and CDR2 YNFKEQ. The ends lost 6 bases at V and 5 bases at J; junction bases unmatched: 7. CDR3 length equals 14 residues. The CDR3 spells CASSSGTDRNTIYF. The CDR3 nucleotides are TGTGCCAGCAGTTCCGGGACAGACAGAAACACCATATATTTT.